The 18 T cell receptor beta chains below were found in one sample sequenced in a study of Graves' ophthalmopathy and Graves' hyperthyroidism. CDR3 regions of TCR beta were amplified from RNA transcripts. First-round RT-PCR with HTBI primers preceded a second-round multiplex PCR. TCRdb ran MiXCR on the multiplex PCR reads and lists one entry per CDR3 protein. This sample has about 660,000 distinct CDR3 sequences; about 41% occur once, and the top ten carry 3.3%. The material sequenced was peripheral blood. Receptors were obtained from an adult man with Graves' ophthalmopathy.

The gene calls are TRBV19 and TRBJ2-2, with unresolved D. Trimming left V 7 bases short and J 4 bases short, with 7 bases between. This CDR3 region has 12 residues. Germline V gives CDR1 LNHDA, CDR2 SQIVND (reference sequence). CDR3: CASNALTGELFF. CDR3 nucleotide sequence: TGTGCCAGTAACGCACTCACCGGGGAGCTGTTTTTT.

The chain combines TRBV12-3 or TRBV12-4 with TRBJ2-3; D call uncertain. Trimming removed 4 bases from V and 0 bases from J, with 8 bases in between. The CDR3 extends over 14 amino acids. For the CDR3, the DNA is TGTGCCAGCAGTTACGGACCGAGCACAGATACGCAGTATTTT. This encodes CASSYGPSTDTQYF.

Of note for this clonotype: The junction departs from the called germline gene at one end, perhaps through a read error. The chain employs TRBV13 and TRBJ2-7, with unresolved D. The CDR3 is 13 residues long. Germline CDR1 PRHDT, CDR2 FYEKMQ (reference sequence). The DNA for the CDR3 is TGTGCCAGCAGCCCTCTTCTGACCTACGAGCAGTGCTTC. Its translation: CASSPLLTYEQCF. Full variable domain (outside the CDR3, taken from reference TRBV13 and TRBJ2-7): AAGVIQSPRHLIKEKRETATLKCYPIPRHDTVYWYQQGPGQDPQFLISFYEKMQSDKGSIPDRFSAQQFSDYHSELNMSSLELGDSALYFCASSPLLTYEQCFGPGTRLTVT.

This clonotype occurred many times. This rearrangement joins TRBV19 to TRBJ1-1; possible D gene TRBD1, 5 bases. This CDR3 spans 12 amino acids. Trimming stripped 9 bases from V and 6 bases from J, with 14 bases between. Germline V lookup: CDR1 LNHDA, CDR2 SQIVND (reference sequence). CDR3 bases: TGTGCCAGGAGATTGGGGCTTGCTGAAGCTTTCTTT. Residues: CARRLGLAEAFF. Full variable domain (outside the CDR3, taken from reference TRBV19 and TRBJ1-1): DGGITQSPKYLFRKEGQNVTLSCEQNLNHDAMYWYRQDPGQGLRLIYYSQIVNDFQKGDIAEGYSVSREKKESFPLTVTSAQKNPTAFYLCARRLGLAEAFFGQGTRLTVV.

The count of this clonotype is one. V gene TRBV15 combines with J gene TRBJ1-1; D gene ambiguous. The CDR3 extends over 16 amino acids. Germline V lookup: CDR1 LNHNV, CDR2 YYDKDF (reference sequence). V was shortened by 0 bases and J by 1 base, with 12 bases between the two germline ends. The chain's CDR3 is CATSRDRGQKNTEAFF. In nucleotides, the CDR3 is TGTGCCACCAGCAGAGATCGCGGGCAGAAGAACACTGAAGCTTTCTTT.

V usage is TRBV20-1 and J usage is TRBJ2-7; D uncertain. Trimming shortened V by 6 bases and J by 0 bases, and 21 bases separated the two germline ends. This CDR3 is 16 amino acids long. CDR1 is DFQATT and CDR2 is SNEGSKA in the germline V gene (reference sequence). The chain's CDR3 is CSASSLDNTASYEQYF. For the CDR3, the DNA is TGCAGTGCCAGCAGCTTAGATAACACGGCCTCCTACGAGCAGTACTTC.

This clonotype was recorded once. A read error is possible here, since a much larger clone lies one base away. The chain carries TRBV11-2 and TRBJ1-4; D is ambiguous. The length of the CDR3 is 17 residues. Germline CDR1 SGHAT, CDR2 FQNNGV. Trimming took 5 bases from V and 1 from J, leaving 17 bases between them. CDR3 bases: TGTGCCAGCAGCCCATCAAACCCCGGGTTAACTAATGAAAAACTGTTTTTT. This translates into CASSPSNPGLTNEKLFF. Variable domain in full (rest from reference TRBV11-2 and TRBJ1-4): EAGVAQSPRYKIIEKRQSVAFWCNPISGHATLYWYQQILGQGPKLLIQFQNNGVVDDSQLPKDRFSAERLKGVDSTLKIQPAKLEDSAVYLCASSPSNPGLTNEKLFFGSGTQLSVL.

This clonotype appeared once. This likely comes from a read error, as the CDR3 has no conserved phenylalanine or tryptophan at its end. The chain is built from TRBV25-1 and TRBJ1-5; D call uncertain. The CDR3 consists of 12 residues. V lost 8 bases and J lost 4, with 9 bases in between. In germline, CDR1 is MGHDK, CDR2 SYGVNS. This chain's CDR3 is CASCGGNQPQHV. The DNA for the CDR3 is TGTGCCAGCTGTGGCGGAAATCAGCCCCAGCATGTT.

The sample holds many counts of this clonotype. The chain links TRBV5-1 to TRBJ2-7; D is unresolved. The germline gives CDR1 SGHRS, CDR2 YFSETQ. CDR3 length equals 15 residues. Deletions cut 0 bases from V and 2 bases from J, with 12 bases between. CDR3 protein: CASSLDPGKTYEQYF. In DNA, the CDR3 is TGCGCCAGCAGCTTGGATCCTGGCAAAACCTACGAGCAGTACTTC.

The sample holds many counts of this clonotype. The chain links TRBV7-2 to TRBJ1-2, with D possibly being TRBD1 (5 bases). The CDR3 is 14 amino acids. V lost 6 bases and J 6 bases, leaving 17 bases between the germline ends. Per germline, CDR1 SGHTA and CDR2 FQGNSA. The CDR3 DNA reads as TGTGCCAGCAGAAAGACAGCTCTCCCTGATGGCTACACCTTC. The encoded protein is CASRKTALPDGYTF.

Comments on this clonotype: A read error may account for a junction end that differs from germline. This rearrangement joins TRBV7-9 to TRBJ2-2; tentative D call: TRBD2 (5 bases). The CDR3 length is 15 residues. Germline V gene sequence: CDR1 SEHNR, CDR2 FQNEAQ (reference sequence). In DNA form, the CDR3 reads TGCGCCAGCAGCCTGGCGAGCGGAGACACCGGGGAGCTGTTTTTT. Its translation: CASSLASGDTGELFF. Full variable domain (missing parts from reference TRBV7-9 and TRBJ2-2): DTGVSQNPRHKITKRGQNVTFRCDPISEHNRLYWYRQTLGQGPEFLTYFQNEAQLEKSRLLSDRFSAERPKGSFSTLEIQRTEQGDSAMYLCASSLASGDTGELFFGEGSRLTVL.

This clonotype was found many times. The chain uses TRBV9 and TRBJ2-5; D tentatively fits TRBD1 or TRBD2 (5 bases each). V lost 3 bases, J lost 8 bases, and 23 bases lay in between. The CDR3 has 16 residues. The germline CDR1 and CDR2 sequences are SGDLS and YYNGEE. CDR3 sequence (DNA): TGTGCCAGCAGCGCCGGTGACGAGGGCATCGGGGACACCCAGTACTTC. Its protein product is CASSAGDEGIGDTQYF. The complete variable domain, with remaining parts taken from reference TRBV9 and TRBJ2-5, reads DSGVTQTPKHLITATGQRVTLRCSPRSGDLSVYWYQQSLDQGLQFLIQYYNGEERAKGNILERFSAQQFPDLHSELNLSSLELGDSALYFCASSAGDEGIGDTQYFGPGTRLLVL.

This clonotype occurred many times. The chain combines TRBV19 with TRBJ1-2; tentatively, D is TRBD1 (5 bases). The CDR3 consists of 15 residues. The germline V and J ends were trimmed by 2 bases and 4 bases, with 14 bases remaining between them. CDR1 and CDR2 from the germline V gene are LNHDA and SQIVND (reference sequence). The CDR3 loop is CASSITPRVIYGYTF. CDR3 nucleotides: TGTGCCAGTAGTATAACGCCCAGGGTTATCTATGGCTACACCTTC.

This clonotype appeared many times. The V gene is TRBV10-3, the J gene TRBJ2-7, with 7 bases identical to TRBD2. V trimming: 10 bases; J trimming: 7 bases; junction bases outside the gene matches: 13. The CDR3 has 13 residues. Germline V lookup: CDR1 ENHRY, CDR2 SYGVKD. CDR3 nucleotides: TGTGCCAGCACCCAACCCGGACTAGGTGAGCAGTACTTC. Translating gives CASTQPGLGEQYF.

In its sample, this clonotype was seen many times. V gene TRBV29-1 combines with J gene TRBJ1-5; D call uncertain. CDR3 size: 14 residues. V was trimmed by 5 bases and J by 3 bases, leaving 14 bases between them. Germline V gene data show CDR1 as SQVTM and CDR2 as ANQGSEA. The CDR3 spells CSVIWAANNQPQHF. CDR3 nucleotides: TGCAGCGTTATTTGGGCAGCGAACAATCAGCCCCAGCATTTT.

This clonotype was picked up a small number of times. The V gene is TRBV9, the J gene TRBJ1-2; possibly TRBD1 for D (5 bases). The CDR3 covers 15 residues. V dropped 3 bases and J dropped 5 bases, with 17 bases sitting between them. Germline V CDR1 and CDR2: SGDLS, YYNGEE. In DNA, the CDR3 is TGTGCCAGCAGCGCATCCGACGGGGGTATGTATGGCTACACCTTC. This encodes CASSASDGGMYGYTF.

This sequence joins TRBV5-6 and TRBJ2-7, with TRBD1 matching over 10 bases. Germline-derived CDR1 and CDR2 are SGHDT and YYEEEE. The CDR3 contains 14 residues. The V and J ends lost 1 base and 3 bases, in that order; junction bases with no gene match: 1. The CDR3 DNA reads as TGTGCCAGCAGCTTGTGGGACAGGGGCTACGAGCAGTACGTC. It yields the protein CASSLWDRGYEQYV.

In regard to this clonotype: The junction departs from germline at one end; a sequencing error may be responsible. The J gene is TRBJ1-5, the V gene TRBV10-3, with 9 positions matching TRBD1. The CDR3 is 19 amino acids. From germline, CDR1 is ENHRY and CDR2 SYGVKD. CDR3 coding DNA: TGTGCCAGCAGTTACGGGTCCGGACAGGGGCTTGGTGGCAATCAGCCCCAGCATTTT. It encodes CASSYGSGQGLGGNQPQHF.